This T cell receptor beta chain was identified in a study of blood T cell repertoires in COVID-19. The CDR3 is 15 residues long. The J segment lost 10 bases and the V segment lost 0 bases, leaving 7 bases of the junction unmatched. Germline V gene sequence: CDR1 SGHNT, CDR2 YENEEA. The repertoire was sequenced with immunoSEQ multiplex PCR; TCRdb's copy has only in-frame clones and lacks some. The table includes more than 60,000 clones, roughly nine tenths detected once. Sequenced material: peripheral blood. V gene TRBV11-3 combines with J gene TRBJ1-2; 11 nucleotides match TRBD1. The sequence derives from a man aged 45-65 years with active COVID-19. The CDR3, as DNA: TGTGCCAGCAGCTTAGACTCAAGGGACAGGGGGAACTACACCTTC. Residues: CASSLDSRDRGNYTF. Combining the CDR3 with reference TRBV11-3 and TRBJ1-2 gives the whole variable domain EAGVVQSPRYKIIEKKQPVAFWCNPISGHNTLYWYLQNLGQGPELLIRYENEEAVDDSQLPKDRFSAERLKGVDSTLKIQPAELGDSAVYLCASSLDSRDRGNYTFGSGTRLTVV.